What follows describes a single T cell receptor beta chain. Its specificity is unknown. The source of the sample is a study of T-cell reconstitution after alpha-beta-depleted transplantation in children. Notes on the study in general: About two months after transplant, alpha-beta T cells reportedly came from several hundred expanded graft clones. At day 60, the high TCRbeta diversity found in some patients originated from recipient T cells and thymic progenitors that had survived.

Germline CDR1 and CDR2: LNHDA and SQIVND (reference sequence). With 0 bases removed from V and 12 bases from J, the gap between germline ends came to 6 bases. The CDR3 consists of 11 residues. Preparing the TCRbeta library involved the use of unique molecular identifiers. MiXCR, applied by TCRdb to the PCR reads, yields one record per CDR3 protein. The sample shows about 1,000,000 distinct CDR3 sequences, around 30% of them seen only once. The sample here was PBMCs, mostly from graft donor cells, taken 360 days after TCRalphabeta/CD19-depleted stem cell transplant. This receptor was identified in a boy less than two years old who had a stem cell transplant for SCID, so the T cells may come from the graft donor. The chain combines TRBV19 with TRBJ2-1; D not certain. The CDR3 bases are TGTGCCAGTAGTATAGATAGAACGCAGTTCTTC. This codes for CASSIDRTQFF.